This section outlines one T cell receptor beta chain sequence together with its context. V shed 0 bases, J shed 2 bases, and the junction held 13 bases outside the gene matches. The CDR3 is 18 amino acids. Germline CDR1 and CDR2: SGDLS and YYNGEE. The data originate from a study of blood T cell repertoires in COVID-19. About the study: Samples of COVID-19 (acute and convalescent) were obtained from the United States, Italy and Spain. T cells, B-cell-depleted T cells, or PBMCs supplied cDNA or gDNA.

In the original analysis: Amplification from reference gene primers served as the basis for estimated nucleated cell counts. TCRdb keeps only in-frame clones here, not all; method: immunoSEQ multiplex PCR. V and J calls and clone size follow that table, whereas D and trimming were derived from the DNA. The sample shows approximately 92,000 clones, about 81% of them seen only once. The sequencing input was peripheral blood. This chain connects TRBV9 to TRBJ2-5; 7 bases are a match to TRBD2. The sequence came from a man in his fifties or sixties with acute or convalescent COVID-19. The CDR3 coding sequence is TGTGCCAGCAGCGTAGGAATTGCGGGGAGGGCCCAACAAGAGACCCAGTACTTC. It yields the protein CASSVGIAGRAQQETQYF.